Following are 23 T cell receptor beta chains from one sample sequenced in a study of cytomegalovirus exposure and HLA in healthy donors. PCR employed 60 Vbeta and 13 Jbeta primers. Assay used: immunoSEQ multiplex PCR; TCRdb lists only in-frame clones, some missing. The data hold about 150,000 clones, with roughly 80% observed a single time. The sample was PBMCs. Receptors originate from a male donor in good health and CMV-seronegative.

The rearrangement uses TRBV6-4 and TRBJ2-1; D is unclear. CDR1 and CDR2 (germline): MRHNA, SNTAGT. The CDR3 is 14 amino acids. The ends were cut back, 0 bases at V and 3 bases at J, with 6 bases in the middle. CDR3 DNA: TGTGCCAGCAGTGACTCCGGTCTCTACAATGAGCAGTTCTTC. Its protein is CASSDSGLYNEQFF.

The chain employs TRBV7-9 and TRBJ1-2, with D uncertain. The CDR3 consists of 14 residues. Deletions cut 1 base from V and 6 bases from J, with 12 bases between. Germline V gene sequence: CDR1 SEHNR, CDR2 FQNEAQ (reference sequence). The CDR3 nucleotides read TGTGCCAGCAGCTTAGGGCGGCCACTACATGGCTACACCTTC. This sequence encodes CASSLGRPLHGYTF.

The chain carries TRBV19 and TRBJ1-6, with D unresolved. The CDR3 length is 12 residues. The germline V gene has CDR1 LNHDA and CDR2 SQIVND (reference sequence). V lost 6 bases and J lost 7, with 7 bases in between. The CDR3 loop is CASSPGNSPLHF. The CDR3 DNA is TGTGCCAGTAGCCCGGGAAATTCACCCCTCCACTTT.

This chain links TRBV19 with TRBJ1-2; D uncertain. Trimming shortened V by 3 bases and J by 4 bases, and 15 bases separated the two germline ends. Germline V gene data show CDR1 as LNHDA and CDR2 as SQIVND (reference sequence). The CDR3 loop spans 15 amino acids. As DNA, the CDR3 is TGTGCCAGTAGTATTTATCAGGCGGAGGTCTATGGCTACACCTTC. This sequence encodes CASSIYQAEVYGYTF.

The CDR3 here is CASSPRGQEGYTF. The CDR3 DNA sequence: TGTGCCAGCAGTCCGAGGGGGCAGGAAGGCTACACCTTC. The V call is TRBV11-2, the J call TRBJ1-2; TRBD1 matches at 7 bases. Per germline, CDR1 SGHAT and CDR2 FQNNGV. The length of the CDR3 is 13 residues. Unmatched junction bases numbered 9, after V lost 6 bases and J lost 8 bases.

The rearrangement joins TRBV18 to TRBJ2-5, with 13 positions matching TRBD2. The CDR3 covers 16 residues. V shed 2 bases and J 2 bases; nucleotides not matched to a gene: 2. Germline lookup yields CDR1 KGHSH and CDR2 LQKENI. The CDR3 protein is CASSPGLAGDQETQYF. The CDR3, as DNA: TGTGCCAGCTCACCAGGACTAGCGGGGGATCAAGAGACCCAGTACTTC.

Here the CDR3 DNA reads TGTGCCAGCAGCCAAGTTGAGGCCTTTGGCATGAACACTGAAGCTTTCTTT. Translated: CASSQVEAFGMNTEAFF. The chain uses TRBV14 and TRBJ1-1; D uncertain. The V gene lost 1 base and the J gene lost 0 bases, with 15 bases spanning the gap. Germline-derived CDR1 and CDR2 are SGHDN and FVKESK. The CDR3 covers 17 residues.

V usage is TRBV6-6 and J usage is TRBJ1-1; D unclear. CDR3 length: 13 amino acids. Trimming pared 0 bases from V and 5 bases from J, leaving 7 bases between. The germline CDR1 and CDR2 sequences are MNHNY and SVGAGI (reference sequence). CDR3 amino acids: CASSYSYGTEAFF. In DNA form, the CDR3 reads TGTGCCAGCAGTTACTCCTACGGGACTGAAGCTTTCTTT.

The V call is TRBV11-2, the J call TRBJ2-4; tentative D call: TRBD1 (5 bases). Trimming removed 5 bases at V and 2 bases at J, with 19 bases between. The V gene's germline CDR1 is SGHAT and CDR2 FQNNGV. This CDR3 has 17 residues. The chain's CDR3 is CASSPRTGRATKNIQYF. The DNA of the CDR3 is TGTGCCAGCAGCCCCCGAACAGGTCGCGCGACCAAAAACATTCAGTACTTC.

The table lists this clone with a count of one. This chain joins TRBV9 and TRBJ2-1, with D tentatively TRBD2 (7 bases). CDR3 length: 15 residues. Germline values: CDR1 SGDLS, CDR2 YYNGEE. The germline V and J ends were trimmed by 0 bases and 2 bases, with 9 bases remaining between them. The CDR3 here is CASSVGRGPYNEQFF. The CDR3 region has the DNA TGTGCCAGCAGCGTAGGGCGGGGGCCCTACAATGAGCAGTTCTTC.

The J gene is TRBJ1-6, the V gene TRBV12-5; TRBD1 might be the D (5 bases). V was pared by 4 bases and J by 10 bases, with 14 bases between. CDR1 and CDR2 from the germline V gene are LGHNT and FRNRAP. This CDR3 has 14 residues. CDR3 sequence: CASGSGEASSPLHF. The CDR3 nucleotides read TGTGCTAGTGGTTCGGGGGAGGCCTCCTCACCCCTCCACTTT. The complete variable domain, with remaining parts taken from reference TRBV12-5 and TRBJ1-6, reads DARVTQTPRHKVTEMGQEVTMRCQPILGHNTVFWYRQTMMQGLELLAYFRNRAPLDDSGMPKDRFSAEMPDATLATLKIQPSEPRDSAVYFCASGSGEASSPLHFGNGTRLTVT.

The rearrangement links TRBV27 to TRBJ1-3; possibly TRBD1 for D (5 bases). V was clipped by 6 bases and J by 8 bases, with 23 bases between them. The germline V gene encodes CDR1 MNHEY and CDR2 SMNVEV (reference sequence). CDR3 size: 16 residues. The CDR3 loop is CASSLTQGSSGDTIYF. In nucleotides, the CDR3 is TGTGCCAGCAGCCTTACCCAGGGAAGCTCTGGGGACACCATATATTTT.

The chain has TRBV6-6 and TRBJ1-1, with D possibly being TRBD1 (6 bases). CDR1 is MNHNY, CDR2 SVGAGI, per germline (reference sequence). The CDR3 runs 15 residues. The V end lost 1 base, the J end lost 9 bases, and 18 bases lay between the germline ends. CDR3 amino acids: CASSYYLGTTGKAFF. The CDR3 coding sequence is TGTGCCAGCAGTTACTACCTCGGGACAACAGGAAAAGCTTTCTTT.

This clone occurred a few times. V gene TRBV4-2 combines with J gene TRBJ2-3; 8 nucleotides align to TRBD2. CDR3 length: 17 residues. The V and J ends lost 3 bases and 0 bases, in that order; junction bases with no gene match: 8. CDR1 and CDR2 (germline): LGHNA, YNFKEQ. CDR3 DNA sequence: TGTGCCAGCAGCCAGGGGATAGCGGGAAGAAGCACAGATACGCAGTATTTT. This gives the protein CASSQGIAGRSTDTQYF.

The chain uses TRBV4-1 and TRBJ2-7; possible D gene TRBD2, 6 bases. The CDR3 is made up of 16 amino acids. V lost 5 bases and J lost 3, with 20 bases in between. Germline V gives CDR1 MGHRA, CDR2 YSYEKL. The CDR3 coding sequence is TGCGCCAGCAGCTGGCTTGGGACTGCAACCCTCTACGAGCAGTACTTC. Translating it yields CASSWLGTATLYEQYF.

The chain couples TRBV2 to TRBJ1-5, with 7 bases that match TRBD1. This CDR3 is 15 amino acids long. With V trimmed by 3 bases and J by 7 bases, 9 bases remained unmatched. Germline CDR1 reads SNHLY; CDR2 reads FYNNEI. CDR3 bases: TGTGCCAGCAGTGAGCGACAGGGTCGGTACCAGCCCCAGCATTTT. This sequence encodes CASSERQGRYQPQHF.

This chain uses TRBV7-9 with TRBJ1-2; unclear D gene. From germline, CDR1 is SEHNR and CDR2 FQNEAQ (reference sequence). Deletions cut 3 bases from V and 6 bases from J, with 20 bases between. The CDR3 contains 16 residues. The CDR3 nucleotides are TGTGCCAGCAGCTTCCCCCCCACAGCCTTTATAGATGGCTACACCTTC. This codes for CASSFPPTAFIDGYTF.

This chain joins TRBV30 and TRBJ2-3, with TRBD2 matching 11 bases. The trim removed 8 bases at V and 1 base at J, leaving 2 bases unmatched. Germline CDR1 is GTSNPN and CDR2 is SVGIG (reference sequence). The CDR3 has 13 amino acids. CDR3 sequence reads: CARGLAGTDTQYF. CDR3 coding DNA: TGTGCCCGGGGACTAGCGGGCACAGATACGCAGTATTTT.

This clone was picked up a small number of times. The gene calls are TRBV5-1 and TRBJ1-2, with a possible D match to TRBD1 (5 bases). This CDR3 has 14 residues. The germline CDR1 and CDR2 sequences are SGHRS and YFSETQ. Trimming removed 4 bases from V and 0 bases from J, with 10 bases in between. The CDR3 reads CASSPRTTNYGYTF. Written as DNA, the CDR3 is TGCGCCAGCAGCCCCCGGACAACTAACTATGGCTACACCTTC. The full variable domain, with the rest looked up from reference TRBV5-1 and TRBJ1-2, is KAGVTQTPRYLIKTRGQQVTLSCSPISGHRSVSWYQQTPGQGLQFLFEYFSETQRNKGNFPGRFSGRQFSNSRSEMNVSTLELGDSALYLCASSPRTTNYGYTFGSGTRLTVV.

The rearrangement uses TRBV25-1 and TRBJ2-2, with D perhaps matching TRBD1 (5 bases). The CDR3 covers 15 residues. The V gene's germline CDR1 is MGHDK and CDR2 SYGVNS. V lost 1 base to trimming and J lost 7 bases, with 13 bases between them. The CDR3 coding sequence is TGTGCCAGCAGTGAATTTTCAGGGAATCACGGGGAGCTGTTTTTT. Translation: CASSEFSGNHGELFF.

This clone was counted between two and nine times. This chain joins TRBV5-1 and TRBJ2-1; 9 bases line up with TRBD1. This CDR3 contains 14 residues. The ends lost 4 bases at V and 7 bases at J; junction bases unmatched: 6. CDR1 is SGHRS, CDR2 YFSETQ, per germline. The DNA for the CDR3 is TGCGCCAGCAGCCTTGAAGGGACAGGGAATGAGCAGTTCTTC. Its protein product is CASSLEGTGNEQFF.

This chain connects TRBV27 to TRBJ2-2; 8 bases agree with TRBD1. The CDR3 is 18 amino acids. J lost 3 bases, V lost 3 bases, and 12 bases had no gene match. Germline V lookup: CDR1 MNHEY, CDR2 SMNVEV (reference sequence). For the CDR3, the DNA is TGTGCCAGCAGTTTGGACAGGGATTCGTCTATACACACCGGGGAGCTGTTTTTT. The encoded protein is CASSLDRDSSIHTGELFF.

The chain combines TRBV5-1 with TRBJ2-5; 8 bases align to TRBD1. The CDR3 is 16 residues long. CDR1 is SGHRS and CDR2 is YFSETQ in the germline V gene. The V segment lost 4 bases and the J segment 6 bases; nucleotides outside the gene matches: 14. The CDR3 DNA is TGCGCCAGCAGCCCCCGGCGAGGACAGGGAGGACAGACCCAGTACTTC. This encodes CASSPRRGQGGQTQYF.